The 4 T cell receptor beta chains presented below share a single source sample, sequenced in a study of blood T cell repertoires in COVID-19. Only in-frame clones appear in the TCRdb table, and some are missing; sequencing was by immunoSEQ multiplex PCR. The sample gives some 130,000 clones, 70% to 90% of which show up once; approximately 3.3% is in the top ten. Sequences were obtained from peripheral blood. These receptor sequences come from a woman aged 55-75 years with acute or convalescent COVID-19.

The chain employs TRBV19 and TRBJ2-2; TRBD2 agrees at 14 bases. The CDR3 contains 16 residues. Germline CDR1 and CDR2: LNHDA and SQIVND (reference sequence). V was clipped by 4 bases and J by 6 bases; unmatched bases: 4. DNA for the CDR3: TGTGCCAGTAGTACGGGACTAGCGGGAGTGGCCGGGGAGCTGTTTTTT. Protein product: CASSTGLAGVAGELFF. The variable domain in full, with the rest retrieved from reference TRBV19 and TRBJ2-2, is DGGITQSPKYLFRKEGQNVTLSCEQNLNHDAMYWYRQDPGQGLRLIYYSQIVNDFQKGDIAEGYSVSREKKESFPLTVTSAQKNPTAFYLCASSTGLAGVAGELFFGEGSRLTVL.

The CDR3 is CASSLNGAGSSYEQYF. Written as DNA, the CDR3 is TGTGCCAGCAGCTTAAACGGTGCGGGTTCCTCCTACGAGCAGTACTTC. The chain links TRBV5-4 to TRBJ2-7; tentatively, D is TRBD2 (5 bases). Germline CDR1 and CDR2: SGHNT and YYREEE (reference sequence). V was pared by 2 bases and J by 0 bases, with 15 bases between. The CDR3 sequence is 16 residues long.

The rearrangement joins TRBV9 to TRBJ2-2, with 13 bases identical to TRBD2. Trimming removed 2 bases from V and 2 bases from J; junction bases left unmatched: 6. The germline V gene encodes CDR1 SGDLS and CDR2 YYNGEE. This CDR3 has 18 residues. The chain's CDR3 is CASSVTGTSGANTGELFF. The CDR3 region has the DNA TGTGCCAGCAGCGTCACCGGGACTAGCGGGGCCAACACCGGGGAGCTGTTTTTT.

The CDR3 reads CASSDQEGRHSYNEQFF. CDR3 sequence (DNA): TGTGCCAGCAGCGACCAGGAGGGAAGACACTCCTACAATGAGCAGTTCTTC. The chain employs TRBV6-6 and TRBJ2-1; tentatively, D is TRBD2 (6 bases). Trimming removed 6 bases from V and 0 bases from J, with 18 bases in between. This CDR3 spans 17 amino acids. Germline V gives CDR1 MNHNY, CDR2 SVGAGI (reference sequence).